This entry is about one TCR beta chain. The V end lost 7 bases, the J end lost 0 bases, and 6 bases lay between the germline ends. From germline, CDR1 is SQVTM and CDR2 ANQGSEA. This CDR3 spans 11 amino acids. This record comes from a study of blood T cell repertoires in COVID-19. Background on the study: The cDNA or gDNA used as material had been derived from T cells, B-cell-depleted T cells, or PBMCs.

Under the authors' procedure: Estimation of nucleated cell counts was performed using reference gene primer amplification. The repertoire was sequenced with immunoSEQ multiplex PCR; TCRdb's copy has only in-frame clones and lacks some. Clone size and V and J calls were adopted from that table, with D and trimming inferred from the DNA. The table has around 100,000 clones, around four fifths seen once; the top ten hold under 9.5%. The sequence was obtained from a woman aged 40 to 50 with acute or convalescent COVID-19. This chain uses TRBV29-1 with TRBJ1-2, with D hard to call. Sequencing used peripheral blood. CDR3 region: CSATANYGYTF. As DNA, the CDR3 is TGCAGCGCCACAGCTAACTATGGCTACACCTTC.